The 8 T cell receptor beta chains below all came from one sample that was sequenced in a study of beta chain features in type 1 diabetes (dated by TCRdb to about 2018). Results the study describes overall, beyond this receptor: Type 1 diabetes patients showed a moderate but significant shortening of TCRB CDR3 length in all four CD4+ subsets.

Library preparation employed the immunoSEQ multiplex PCR assay. The entire isolated RNA was reverse transcribed using the High Capacity cDNA Reverse Transcription Kit, and thus expressed TCRB transcripts were sequenced. TCRdb took over this immuneACCESS table, retaining in-frame rearrangements with V and J assigned. Such tables are incomplete; in checked studies, under half of the missing clones stem from an unresolved V gene, and the remainder is unexplained. Counted in this sample were 280,000 or so clones; over 14% of them appeared once. The ten largest clones add up to less than 0.02% of the sample. These receptors lack a known antigen. Sequencing input: naive CD4+ T cells from blood. In light of the paper, this sample's cell subset or site label describes: true naive CD4+ T cells. The receptors derive from a young man with type 1 diabetes.

The J gene is TRBJ2-7, the V gene TRBV11-1, with 7 bases fitting TRBD2. This CDR3 is built from 15 residues. V gave up 1 base and J gave up 2 bases; unmatched junction bases: 5. The V gene's germline CDR1 is SGHAT and CDR2 FQDESV (reference sequence). CDR3 in DNA: TGTGCCAGCAGCTTAGTAAAGGCGGGGGCCTACGAGCAGTACTTC. Translation: CASSLVKAGAYEQYF.

This clone has just a few counts. The chain has TRBV29-1 and TRBJ2-3; D not resolved. The CDR3 has 14 residues. Germline CDR1 is SQVTM and CDR2 is ANQGSEA. Deletions cut 1 base from V and 3 bases from J, with 11 bases between. The CDR3 loop reads CSVEASARTDTQYF. The DNA of the CDR3 is TGCAGCGTTGAAGCCTCTGCACGGACAGATACGCAGTATTTT.

This chain links TRBV29-1 with TRBJ2-7, with TRBD2 matching 9 bases. Germline loops: CDR1 SQVTM, CDR2 ANQGSEA. With 3 bases clipped from V and 5 bases from J, the junction kept 2 bases outside the gene matches. The CDR3 sequence is 12 residues long. CDR3 sequence reads: CSVEREGDEQYF. Here the CDR3 DNA reads TGCAGCGTTGAGCGGGAGGGCGACGAGCAGTACTTC.

In this sample, this clone turned up a few times. The chain recombines TRBV7-2 with TRBJ2-7, with 11 positions matching TRBD1. Germline V gene lookup returns CDR1 SGHTA and CDR2 FQGNSA. This CDR3 comprises 15 residues. The ends lost 4 bases at V and 4 bases at J; junction bases unmatched: 6. The CDR3 sequence: CASSSRTGGSYEQYF. The CDR3 region has the DNA TGTGCCAGCAGCTCCCGGACAGGGGGCAGTTACGAGCAGTACTTC. Full variable domain (rest looked up from reference TRBV7-2 and TRBJ2-7): GAGVSQSPSNKVTEKGKDVELRCDPISGHTALYWYRQSLGQGLEFLIYFQGNSAPDKSGLPSDRFSAERTGGSVSTLTIQRTQQEDSAVYLCASSSRTGGSYEQYFGPGTRLTVT.

This chain joins TRBV6-6 and TRBJ2-7; 9 positions agree with TRBD2. The CDR3 extends over 13 amino acids. The J segment lost 3 bases and the V segment lost 8 bases, leaving 5 bases of the junction unmatched. Germline V gives CDR1 MNHNY, CDR2 SVGAGI (reference sequence). Here the CDR3 reads CASAGLANYEQYF. CDR3 DNA: TGTGCCAGCGCGGGACTAGCCAACTACGAGCAGTACTTC.

This clone came up a few times. This chain connects TRBV4-3 to TRBJ2-1; 11 nucleotides agree with TRBD2. Germline trimming cut 0 bases from V and 10 bases from J; bases unmatched to any gene: 11. This CDR3 has 17 amino acids. The germline CDR1 and CDR2 sequences are LGHNA and YSLEER. The CDR3: CASSQDQRASGGSEQFF. CDR3 coding DNA: TGCGCCAGCAGCCAAGATCAGAGGGCTAGCGGGGGGAGCGAGCAGTTCTTC.

This clone was counted between two and nine times. CDR3 region: CASSLDSHNEQFF. The CDR3 region has the DNA TGTGCCAGCAGTTTGGACAGCCACAATGAGCAGTTCTTC. This chain connects TRBV28 to TRBJ2-1, with D perhaps TRBD1 (6 bases). There are 13 residues in the CDR3. Trimming removed 3 bases from V and 5 bases from J, with 8 bases in between. Germline values: CDR1 MDHEN, CDR2 SYDVKM. The full variable domain, with the rest looked up from reference TRBV28 and TRBJ2-1, is DVKVTQSSRYLVKRTGEKVFLECVQDMDHENMFWYRQDPGLGLRLIYFSYDVKMKEKGDIPEGYSVSREKKERFSLILESASTNQTSMYLCASSLDSHNEQFFGPGTRLTVL.

The chain is built from TRBV14 and TRBJ1-1, with TRBD1 as a possible D gene (5 bases). Deletions cut 1 base from V and 1 base from J, with 13 bases between. CDR1 is SGHDN and CDR2 is FVKESK in the germline V gene. The CDR3 length is 16 residues. As DNA, the CDR3 is TGTGCCAGCAGCCAAGTCACAGGCAAGTGGAACACTGAAGCTTTCTTT. Protein product: CASSQVTGKWNTEAFF.